This T cell receptor (beta chain) was found in a study of cytomegalovirus exposure and HLA in healthy donors. Study-wide results and caveats: Researchers counted 164 TCR beta chains as cytomegalovirus-associated.

Germline V gene sequence: CDR1 MNHEY, CDR2 SMNVEV (reference sequence). The CDR3 length is 15 residues. V lost 1 base and J lost 7; bases outside the gene matches: 7. This clone came up once. Its antigen is still unknown. Assay: immunoSEQ multiplex PCR; the TCRdb copy retains only in-frame clones and omits some. The sample shows about 330,000 clones, around 87% of them seen only once. Sequencing used PBMCs. This sequence was found in a woman aged 25 to 45 in good health and CMV-seropositive. The chain is built from TRBV27 and TRBJ1-2, with 9 bases matching TRBD1. The CDR3 loop is CASSLFLTGGSGYTF. The CDR3 DNA reads TGTGCCAGCAGTTTATTTCTCACAGGGGGCAGTGGCTACACCTTC.